The 21 T cell receptor beta chains presented below share a single source sample, sequenced in a study of T cells in tumors after PD-1 blockade. Specified time point: second of two post-therapy site-matched biopsies approximately two months apart. Profiled with immunoSEQ multiplex PCR; TCRdb holds only in-frame clones, not every one. The sample lists 8,500 or so clones, about three fifths occurring once. The material sequenced was tumor tissue, taken after anti-PD-1 treatment. The receptors stem from a human donor with basal cell carcinoma.

By sample share, this clone is large. J is TRBJ2-7 and V is TRBV15, with 7 bases matching TRBD1. Germline-derived CDR1 and CDR2 are LNHNV and YYDKDF (reference sequence). The CDR3 sequence is 16 residues long. Losses at the gene ends were 0 bases for V and 5 bases for J; bases not matched to a gene: 10. The CDR3 sequence is CATSRDSTTQGDEQYF. The CDR3 DNA reads TGTGCCACCAGCAGAGATTCAACTACTCAGGGGGACGAGCAGTACTTC.

This chain uses TRBV5-1 with TRBJ2-1; tentative D call: TRBD1 (5 bases). CDR1 is SGHRS, CDR2 YFSETQ, per germline. V shed 0 bases and J shed 8 bases, with 6 bases lying between them. The CDR3 extends over 12 amino acids. CDR3 nucleotide sequence: TGCGCCAGCAGCTTGGGGGGCTATGAGCAGTTCTTC. It encodes CASSLGGYEQFF. The entire variable domain, with the rest obtained from reference TRBV5-1 and TRBJ2-1, is as follows: KAGVTQTPRYLIKTRGQQVTLSCSPISGHRSVSWYQQTPGQGLQFLFEYFSETQRNKGNFPGRFSGRQFSNSRSEMNVSTLELGDSALYLCASSLGGYEQFFGPGTRLTVL.

The chain joins TRBV5-1 to TRBJ2-7; D gene ambiguous. Trimming shortened V by 4 bases and J by 3 bases, and 20 bases separated the two germline ends. Germline lookup yields CDR1 SGHRS and CDR2 YFSETQ. The CDR3 has 16 amino acids. The CDR3 DNA is TGCGCCAGCAGCCTGCAACCGGGCCTCTCGGGCTACGAGCAGTACTTC. It encodes CASSLQPGLSGYEQYF.

This chain joins TRBV7-9 and TRBJ2-3; 8 nucleotides match TRBD2. CDR1 SEHNR and CDR2 FQNEAQ come from the germline V gene (reference sequence). J lost 2 bases, V lost 6 bases, and 19 bases had no gene match. The CDR3 runs to 19 residues. The CDR3 coding sequence is TGTGCCAGCAGGTCGGGGTACCCTGGGTTAGGACTAGCCACAGATACGCAGTATTTT. Translation: CASRSGYPGLGLATDTQYF.

The chain uses TRBV4-1 and TRBJ2-5, with 12 bases aligning to TRBD2. Trimming removed 8 bases from V and 1 base from J; junction bases left unmatched: 5. The CDR3 is 15 amino acids. CDR1 MGHRA and CDR2 YSYEKL come from the germline V gene. The CDR3 reads CASRLAGGLQETQYF. Here the CDR3 DNA reads TGCGCCAGCCGCCTAGCGGGGGGGCTCCAAGAGACCCAGTACTTC.

This chain joins TRBV14 and TRBJ2-3; 11 nucleotides agree with TRBD1. V lost 4 bases, J lost 5 bases, and 8 bases stayed unmatched. Germline CDR1 is SGHDN and CDR2 is FVKESK. The CDR3 covers 16 residues. In DNA, the CDR3 is TGTGCCAGCAGCCCATCCCGGGACAGGGGGAAAGATACGCAGTATTTT. It translates to CASSPSRDRGKDTQYF.

V is TRBV5-1 and J is TRBJ2-2; 8 bases agree with TRBD1. Germline V gene sequence: CDR1 SGHRS, CDR2 YFSETQ. V gave up 2 bases and J gave up 0 bases; unmatched junction bases: 3. This CDR3 is 16 amino acids long. DNA for the CDR3: TGCGCCAGCAGCTTTGGACAGGGCGCGAACACCGGGGAGCTGTTTTTT. Protein product: CASSFGQGANTGELFF.

This clone has only a few counts. J is TRBJ1-1 and V is TRBV5-1; no clear D gene. V lost 6 bases to trimming and J lost 0 bases, with 9 bases between them. The length of the CDR3 is 13 residues. Per the germline V gene, CDR1 is SGHRS and CDR2 is YFSETQ. The CDR3 sequence: CASIADLNTEAFF. DNA for the CDR3: TGCGCCAGCATCGCAGACCTGAACACTGAAGCTTTCTTT.

The gene calls are TRBV5-1 and TRBJ2-3; TRBD1 matches at 9 bases. The CDR3 is 14 amino acids. Per germline, CDR1 SGHRS and CDR2 YFSETQ. The V segment lost 0 bases and the J segment 7 bases; nucleotides outside the gene matches: 3. DNA of the CDR3: TGCGCCAGCAGCTTGGGGACAGGGGAGAATACGCAGTATTTT. This encodes CASSLGTGENTQYF.

The chain carries TRBV5-1 and TRBJ1-1, with D possibly being TRBD1 (5 bases). Germline V gives CDR1 SGHRS, CDR2 YFSETQ. Trimming left V 2 bases short and J 2 bases short, with 13 bases between. The CDR3 loop spans 15 amino acids. The CDR3 DNA reads as TGCGCCAGCAGCTTAAGCTGGGGGGTCAACACTGAAGCTTTCTTT. Its protein is CASSLSWGVNTEAFF.

V usage is TRBV7-2 and J usage is TRBJ2-3; 8 nucleotides line up with TRBD2. CDR1 and CDR2 (germline): SGHTA, FQGNSA. Trimming at V came to 1 base and at J to 0 bases, leaving 6 bases not matched to a gene. CDR3 size: 17 residues. CDR3 nucleotides: TGTGCCAGCAGCTTAGTTGGTAGCGGGGCTAGCACAGATACGCAGTATTTT. Protein: CASSLVGSGASTDTQYF.

J is TRBJ2-1 and V is TRBV6-7; TRBD2 agrees at 8 bases. TRBV6-7 is known as an ORF, though its function is uncertain. With 4 bases clipped from V and 9 bases from J, the junction kept 5 bases outside the gene matches. The CDR3 spans 13 residues. In DNA form, the CDR3 reads TGTGCCAGCAGTTCCGGGGGGGGATCTGAGCAGTTCTTC. Residues: CASSSGGGSEQFF.

The chain couples TRBV28 to TRBJ2-7; D possibly uses TRBD1 or TRBD2 (6 bases each). Trimming stripped 5 bases from V and 5 bases from J, with 10 bases between. Germline loops: CDR1 MDHEN, CDR2 SYDVKM. The CDR3 extends over 12 amino acids. CDR3 loop: CASSEGGDEQYF. CDR3 in DNA: TGTGCCAGCAGTGAGGGGGGCGACGAGCAGTACTTC.

The V gene is TRBV7-2, the J gene TRBJ1-1, with 8 bases matching TRBD1. Germline V CDR1 and CDR2: SGHTA, FQGNSA. The CDR3 covers 16 residues. V gave up 5 bases and J gave up 4 bases; unmatched junction bases: 12. CDR3 region: CASSPGQGKSATEAFF. DNA of the CDR3: TGTGCCAGCAGCCCCGGACAGGGTAAAAGCGCCACTGAAGCTTTCTTT.

The chain carries TRBV2 and TRBJ1-4; TRBD1 aligns across 9 bases. This CDR3 has 14 amino acids. After removal of 4 bases from V and 7 bases from J, the junction contained 4 bases not matched to a gene. From germline, CDR1 is SNHLY and CDR2 FYNNEI. In DNA, the CDR3 is TGTGCCAGCAGTGCCGGGACAGGGTTTGAAAAACTGTTTTTT. It is translated as CASSAGTGFEKLFF.

This clone has just a few counts. The chain links TRBV19 to TRBJ2-2; D is unclear. Germline V gene sequence: CDR1 LNHDA, CDR2 SQIVND (reference sequence). Trimming took off 3 bases at V and 2 bases at J, with 4 bases between the two ends. The length of the CDR3 is 13 residues. CDR3 protein: CASSIINTGELFF. CDR3 coding DNA: TGTGCCAGTAGTATCATAAACACCGGGGAGCTGTTTTTT.

The J gene is TRBJ2-3, the V gene TRBV5-1; D unclear. The V and J ends lost 6 bases and 2 bases respectively, with 13 bases between them. The germline V gene encodes CDR1 SGHRS and CDR2 YFSETQ. This CDR3 is 14 amino acids long. In DNA, the CDR3 is TGCGCCAGCACCCGACAAGGAGACACAGATACGCAGTATTTT. Its protein product is CASTRQGDTDTQYF.

The genes are TRBV10-2 and TRBJ1-1; 8 bases map to TRBD1. Germline lookup yields CDR1 WSHSY and CDR2 SAAADI. This CDR3 is built from 16 residues. The J segment lost 3 bases and the V segment lost 0 bases, leaving 6 bases of the junction unmatched. The CDR3 DNA is TGCGCCAGCAGTGAGTCTCACAGGGGGGGAGACACTGAAGCTTTCTTT. Its protein is CASSESHRGGDTEAFF.

The J gene is TRBJ2-7, the V gene TRBV4-2; 9 nucleotides match TRBD2. This CDR3 has 17 amino acids. Germline V gene sequence: CDR1 LGHNA, CDR2 YNFKEQ. Trimming at V came to 3 bases and at J to 1 base, leaving 10 bases not matched to a gene. The CDR3 is CASSQHDLAGTSYEQYF. The CDR3 DNA follows: TGTGCCAGCAGCCAGCATGACCTAGCGGGGACTTCCTACGAGCAGTACTTC.

V and J are TRBV20-1 and TRBJ1-2; D not certain. CDR1 is DFQATT and CDR2 is SNEGSKA in the germline V gene (reference sequence). This CDR3 spans 11 amino acids. V lost 3 bases to trimming and J lost 6 bases, with 8 bases between them. CDR3 in amino acids: CSASNWDGYTF. For the CDR3, the DNA is TGCAGTGCTAGCAATTGGGATGGCTACACCTTC.

The V call is TRBV5-4, the J call TRBJ2-1, with D maybe TRBD1 (8 bases). The V end lost 3 bases, the J end lost 7 bases, and 20 bases lay between the germline ends. The V gene's germline CDR1 is SGHNT and CDR2 YYREEE (reference sequence). This CDR3 comprises 16 residues. The CDR3 DNA follows: TGTGCCAGCAGCTCGCTACAGGGGGGGGGCCGAAATGAGCAGTTCTTC. Its translation: CASSSLQGGGRNEQFF. The whole variable domain, filled in from reference TRBV5-4 and TRBJ2-1, reads ETGVTQSPTHLIKTRGQQVTLRCSSQSGHNTVSWYQQALGQGPQFIFQYYREEENGRGNFPPRFSGLQFPNYSSELNVNALELDDSALYLCASSSLQGGGRNEQFFGPGTRLTVL.